These T cell receptor beta chains were read from a single sample in a study of T cell responses to AZD1222 COVID-19 vaccine. The method was immunoSEQ multiplex PCR; TCRdb's version includes in-frame clones alone and lacks a portion of them. The sample includes 150,000 to 200,000 clones, 91% of them seen just once. The sequencing used peripheral blood, collected on day 0 of AZD1222 vaccination. The receptors come from an adult in good health. Each CDR3 is given with its conserved first and last residue. The D gene is left open where the match is weak. Some rows mark clone size as missing; the rest say once, few, many or name a class of expanded clone.

D: TRBD1; V: TRBV5-4; J: TRBJ1-4; size: .; DNA: TGTGCCAGCAGCCTAGGACAGGGACGACCAACTAATGAAAAACTGTTTTTT; CDR3: CASSLGQGRPTNEKLFF
D: TRBD2; V: TRBV5-6; J: TRBJ2-1; size: .; DNA: TGTGCCAGCAGCTTTAATTGGCCTAGCGGGAGCTCCTACAATGAGCAGTTCTTC; CDR3: CASSFNWPSGSSYNEQFF
D: .; V: TRBV5-1; J: TRBJ2-2; size: .; DNA: .; CDR3: CASSPGGSGSCFF
D: .; V: TRBV28; J: TRBJ1-2; size: .; DNA: TGTGCCAGCAGTTCGGCAAGGGTCAGTAACTATGGCTACACCTTC; CDR3: CASSSARVSNYGYTF
D: TRBD1; V: TRBV18; J: TRBJ2-7; size: .; DNA: TGTGCCAGCTCAGGGCTGGACAGGAGCTCCTACGAGCAGTACTTC; CDR3: CASSGLDRSSYEQYF
D: TRBD1; V: TRBV28; J: TRBJ1-1; size: .; DNA: TGTGCCAGCAGTTTACGGACAGGCTGGAACACTGAAGCTTTCTTT; CDR3: CASSLRTGWNTEAFF
D: .; V: TRBV18; J: TRBJ1-1; size: .; DNA: TGTGCCAGCTCACCACCGTCGCAGGTTTACACTGAAGCTTTCTTT; CDR3: CASSPPSQVYTEAFF
D: .; V: TRBV20-1; J: TRBJ2-2; size: .; DNA: TGCAGTGCTAGAGATTCCGGGGAGCTGTTTTTT; CDR3: CSARDSGELFF
D: TRBD1; V: TRBV5-6; J: TRBJ1-5; size: .; DNA: TGTGCCAGCAGCTACCAGGGGGGGCGCCATCAGCCCCAGCATTTT; CDR3: CASSYQGGRHQPQHF
D: TRBD2; V: TRBV6-4; J: TRBJ2-1; size: .; DNA: TGTGCCAGCAGTGACCCGCCTAGACTAGCGGGCAATGAGCAGTTCTTC; CDR3: CASSDPPRLAGNEQFF
D: .; V: TRBV2; J: TRBJ2-7; size: .; DNA: TGTGCCAGCAGTGAAGCTCTGGGCTGGGGGCTAGCGGATTACGAGCAGTACTTC; CDR3: CASSEALGWGLADYEQYF
D: TRBD1; V: TRBV6-5; J: TRBJ2-7; size: .; DNA: TGTGCCAGCAGTTACTCCAGGGGGCCGACTTACGAGCAGTACTTC; CDR3: CASSYSRGPTYEQYF
D: TRBD2; V: TRBV7-6; J: TRBJ2-5; size: .; DNA: TGTGCCAGCAGCTCACTCCGACTAGCGGGAGAGGGAGTTAACCAAGAGACCCAGTACTTC; CDR3: CASSSLRLAGEGVNQETQYF
D: .; V: TRBV7-6; J: TRBJ2-2; size: .; DNA: TGTGCCAGCAGCTATGGGGCTACCGGGGAGCTGTTTTTT; CDR3: CASSYGATGELFF
D: TRBD2; V: TRBV11-3; J: TRBJ2-3; size: .; DNA: TGTGCCAGCAGCTTTCGGACTAGCGGCACAGATACGCAGTATTTT; CDR3: CASSFRTSGTDTQYF
D: TRBD1; V: TRBV9; J: TRBJ1-5; size: .; DNA: TGTGCCAGCAGCGCCGGACAGGGGGCTTATCAGCCCCAGCATTTT; CDR3: CASSAGQGAYQPQHF
D: TRBD1; V: TRBV11-1; J: TRBJ2-1; size: .; DNA: TGTGCCAGCAGCCCCGTACAGGGGGCCTACAATGAGCAGTTCTTC; CDR3: CASSPVQGAYNEQFF
D: .; V: TRBV28; J: TRBJ1-5; size: .; DNA: TGTGCCAGCAGTTCCCCGACAGGAGACAATCAGCCCCAGCATTTT; CDR3: CASSSPTGDNQPQHF
D: .; V: TRBV28; J: TRBJ1-5; size: .; DNA: TGTGCCAGCAGTCCGCCCAGGGGACCTGCTAGTCAGCCCCAGCATTTT; CDR3: CASSPPRGPASQPQHF
D: .; V: TRBV6-5; J: TRBJ1-1; size: once; DNA: TGTGCCAGCAGTTACTCTTGGGGGAACACTGAAGCTTTCTTT; CDR3: CASSYSWGNTEAFF
D: .; V: TRBV3-1/TRBV3-2; J: TRBJ1-6; size: .; DNA: TGTGCCAGCAGCCAAGGGTCGAATAATTCACCCCTCCACTTT; CDR3: CASSQGSNNSPLHF
D: .; V: TRBV18; J: TRBJ2-7; size: few; DNA: TGTGCCAGCTCACCATCACTTACCTCCTACGAGCAGTACTTC; CDR3: CASSPSLTSYEQYF
D: TRBD1; V: TRBV7-9; J: TRBJ2-3; size: .; DNA: TGTGCCAGCAGTTACACTACAGGGGGCATTATTGCAGATACGCAGTATTTT; CDR3: CASSYTTGGIIADTQYF
D: TRBD2; V: TRBV5-4; J: TRBJ2-1; size: .; DNA: TGTGCCAGCAGGGCCGGACTAGCGGGAGCCAATGAGCAGTTCTTC; CDR3: CASRAGLAGANEQFF
D: .; V: TRBV15; J: TRBJ1-5; size: .; DNA: TGTGCCACCAGTCTTGGACCTCTCCGTTATCAGCCCCAGCATTTT; CDR3: CATSLGPLRYQPQHF
D: .; V: TRBV6-5; J: TRBJ2-2; size: .; DNA: TGTGCCAGCAGTTACTCTGCTATACCCACCGGGGAGCTGTTTTTT; CDR3: CASSYSAIPTGELFF
D: .; V: TRBV28; J: TRBJ1-1; size: .; DNA: TGTGCCAGTCGTATCAGGGTAGTGAGGATGAACACTGAAGCTTTCTTT; CDR3: CASRIRVVRMNTEAFF
D: TRBD1; V: TRBV28; J: TRBJ1-5; size: .; DNA: TGTGCCAGCAGTTTAGGGGACAGGGGAAAGCCCCAGCATTTT; CDR3: CASSLGDRGKPQHF
D: .; V: TRBV18; J: TRBJ1-2; size: .; DNA: TGTGCCAGCTCACCAGAAGTGGGGTCTGGCTACACCTTC; CDR3: CASSPEVGSGYTF
D: TRBD1; V: TRBV25-1; J: TRBJ1-1; size: .; DNA: TGTGCCAGCAGTGAATGGGGAGGGGGCTCGGGGACTGAAGCTTTCTTT; CDR3: CASSEWGGGSGTEAFF
D: .; V: TRBV15; J: TRBJ1-6; size: .; DNA: TGTGCCACCAGCAACGACGCGGCTTCACCCCTCCACTTT; CDR3: CATSNDAASPLHF
D: TRBD1; V: TRBV14; J: TRBJ2-7; size: .; DNA: TGTGCCAGCAGCCAAGGCCCGGGACAGGGCCCCGACGAGCAGTACTTC; CDR3: CASSQGPGQGPDEQYF
D: .; V: TRBV5-1; J: TRBJ1-2; size: .; DNA: TGCGCCAGCAGCTTGGGGTCCCAGAGGAACTATGGCTACACCTTC; CDR3: CASSLGSQRNYGYTF
D: .; V: TRBV10-1; J: TRBJ2-5; size: .; DNA: TGCGCCAGCAGCCGGGACAGAATAGCGGGGGAGACCCAGTACTTC; CDR3: CASSRDRIAGETQYF
D: TRBD2; V: TRBV7-6; J: TRBJ2-1; size: .; DNA: TGTGCCAGCAGCTTAGAAGGTAGCGGGTTCTACAATGAGCAGTTCTTC; CDR3: CASSLEGSGFYNEQFF
D: .; V: TRBV5-4; J: TRBJ2-7; size: .; DNA: TGTGCCAGCAGCTTCACCTGGGCTACAGAGCAGTACTTC; CDR3: CASSFTWATEQYF
D: .; V: TRBV7-2; J: TRBJ1-2; size: .; DNA: TGTGCCAGCAGCTTAGACGGCTATGGCTACACCTTC; CDR3: CASSLDGYGYTF
D: .; V: TRBV6-5; J: TRBJ1-2; size: .; DNA: TGTGCCAGCAGGCCGACAGGAAGACCCTATGGCTACACCTTC; CDR3: CASRPTGRPYGYTF
D: .; V: TRBV6-5; J: TRBJ1-2; size: .; DNA: TGTGCCAGCAGTTACCTCGCGGCCTTTGGTATAATTGGCTACACCTTC; CDR3: CASSYLAAFGIIGYTF
D: TRBD1; V: TRBV27; J: TRBJ1-5; size: .; DNA: TGTGCCAGCAGGGACAGGGATGGCAATCAGCCCCAGCATTTT; CDR3: CASRDRDGNQPQHF
D: TRBD1; V: TRBV19; J: TRBJ1-1; size: .; DNA: TGTGCCAGCTCAGGGGGGAACACTGAAGCTTTCTTT; CDR3: CASSGGNTEAFF
D: TRBD2; V: TRBV19; J: TRBJ2-1; size: .; DNA: TGTGCCAGTAGTAAGACTAGCGGGAGCTCCTACAATGAGCAGTTCTTC; CDR3: CASSKTSGSSYNEQFF
D: .; V: TRBV5-4; J: TRBJ1-2; size: .; DNA: TGTGCCAGCAGCTCCCCTTTCGGGGGCTGGGACTATGGCTACACCTTC; CDR3: CASSSPFGGWDYGYTF
D: .; V: TRBV11-2; J: TRBJ2-5; size: .; DNA: TGTGCCAGCAGCTTAGTGGGGACCCAGTACTTC; CDR3: CASSLVGTQYF
D: .; V: TRBV10-3; J: TRBJ1-1; size: .; DNA: TGTGCCACAGGGGATCAAGGGAACACTGAAGCTTTCTTT; CDR3: CATGDQGNTEAFF
D: .; V: TRBV2; J: TRBJ2-5; size: .; DNA: TGTGCCAGCAGGGACCGGGACCTCCTGAGGGAGACCCAGTACTTC; CDR3: CASRDRDLLRETQYF
D: .; V: TRBV28; J: TRBJ1-5; size: .; DNA: TGTGCCAGCAGTGTAACGGGGCCCCAGCATTTT; CDR3: CASSVTGPQHF
D: TRBD1; V: TRBV7-9; J: TRBJ2-7; size: .; DNA: TGTGCCAGCAGCAATGACAGGGGAAACCCCTACGAGCAGTACTTC; CDR3: CASSNDRGNPYEQYF
D: .; V: TRBV2; J: TRBJ2-7; size: .; DNA: TGTGCCAGCAGAGAAGGAACAGGGGGGGCCTACGAGCAGTACTTC; CDR3: CASREGTGGAYEQYF
D: .; V: TRBV3-1/TRBV3-2; J: TRBJ1-2; size: .; DNA: TGTGCCAGCAGCCACAGGTCCGGATATGGCTACACCTTC; CDR3: CASSHRSGYGYTF
D: .; V: TRBV30; J: TRBJ2-7; size: .; DNA: TGTGCCTGGAGTCCCCGGGACTTCGGCTACGAGCAGTACTTC; CDR3: CAWSPRDFGYEQYF
D: TRBD2; V: TRBV15; J: TRBJ2-7; size: .; DNA: TGTGCCACCAGCCAAGCTAGCGGGACCTACGAGCAGTACTTC; CDR3: CATSQASGTYEQYF